The clone carrying this TCR beta chain came up a few times. Antigen unknown. This sample is part of a study of CD8 T cells in ankylosing spondylitis. Points from the study as a whole: Peripheral blood samples showed relatively rare disease-linked clones, and these clones were CD8+.

The CDR3 contains 15 residues. With V trimmed by 2 bases and J by 5 bases, 5 bases remained unmatched. TCRdb fed the 5' RACE reads into MiXCR, producing one record per CDR3 protein. The sample lists 310,000 or so distinct CDR3 sequences, roughly 20% seen once, with under 8.5% in the top ten. This TCR came from a male donor with ankylosing spondylitis or in good health (not recorded which). The rearrangement links TRBV12-3 or TRBV12-4 to TRBJ1-5; 8 positions match TRBD1. Source material: blood, either unsorted or a sorted T cell fraction (not recorded which). The CDR3 bases are TGTGCCAGCAGTTTACACAGGGGGGTATATCAGCCCCAGCATTTT. Its translation is CASSLHRGVYQPQHF.